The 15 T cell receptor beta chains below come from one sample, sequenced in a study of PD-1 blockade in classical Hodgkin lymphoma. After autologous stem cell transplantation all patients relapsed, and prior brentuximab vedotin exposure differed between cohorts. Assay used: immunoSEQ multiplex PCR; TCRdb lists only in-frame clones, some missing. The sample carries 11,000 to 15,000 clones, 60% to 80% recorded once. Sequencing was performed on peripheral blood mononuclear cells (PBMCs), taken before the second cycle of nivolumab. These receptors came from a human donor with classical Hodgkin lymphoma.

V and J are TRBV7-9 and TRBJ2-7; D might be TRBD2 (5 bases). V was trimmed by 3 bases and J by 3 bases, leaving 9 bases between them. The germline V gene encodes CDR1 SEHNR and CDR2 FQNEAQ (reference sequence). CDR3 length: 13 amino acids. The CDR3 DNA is TGTGCCAGCAGCTTTTCTGGGAGCTACGAGCAGTACTTC. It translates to CASSFSGSYEQYF. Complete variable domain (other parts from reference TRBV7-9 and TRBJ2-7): DTGVSQNPRHKITKRGQNVTFRCDPISEHNRLYWYRQTLGQGPEFLTYFQNEAQLEKSRLLSDRFSAERPKGSFSTLEIQRTEQGDSAMYLCASSFSGSYEQYFGPGTRLTVT.

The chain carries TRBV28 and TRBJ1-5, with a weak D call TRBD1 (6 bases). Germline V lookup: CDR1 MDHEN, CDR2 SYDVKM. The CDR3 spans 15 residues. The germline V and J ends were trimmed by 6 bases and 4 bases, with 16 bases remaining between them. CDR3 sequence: CASSPWDTRNQPQHF. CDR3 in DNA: TGTGCCAGCAGCCCCTGGGACACCAGGAATCAGCCCCAGCATTTT.

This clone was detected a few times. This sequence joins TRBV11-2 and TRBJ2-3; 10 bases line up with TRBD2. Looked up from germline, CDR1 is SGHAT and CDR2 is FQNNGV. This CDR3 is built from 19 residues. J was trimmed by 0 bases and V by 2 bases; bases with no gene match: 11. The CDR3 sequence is CASSLRRLAGAPSTDTQYF. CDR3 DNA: TGTGCCAGCAGCTTACGTCGCCTAGCGGGGGCCCCGAGCACAGATACGCAGTATTTT.

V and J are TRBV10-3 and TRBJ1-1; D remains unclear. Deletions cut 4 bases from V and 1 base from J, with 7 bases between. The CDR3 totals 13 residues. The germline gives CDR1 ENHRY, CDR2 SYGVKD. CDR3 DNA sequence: TGTGCCATCAGTGGGGCCAGGAACACTGAAGCTTTCTTT. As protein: CAISGARNTEAFF.

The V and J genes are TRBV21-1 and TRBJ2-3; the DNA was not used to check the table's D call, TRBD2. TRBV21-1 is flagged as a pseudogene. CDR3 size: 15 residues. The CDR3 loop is CASTRLAGGTDTQYF. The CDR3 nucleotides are TGTGCCAGCACCCGACTAGCGGGGGGCACAGATACGCAGTATTTT.

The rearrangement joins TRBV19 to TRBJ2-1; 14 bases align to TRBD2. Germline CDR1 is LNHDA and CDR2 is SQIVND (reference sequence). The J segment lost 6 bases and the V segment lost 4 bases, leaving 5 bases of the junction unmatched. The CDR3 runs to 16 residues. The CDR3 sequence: CASSRGLAGVFNEQFF. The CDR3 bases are TGTGCCAGTAGTAGGGGACTAGCGGGGGTCTTCAATGAGCAGTTCTTC.

The CDR3 DNA reads as TGTGCCAGCAGCTCAAGACAGGGAGGAGGCTACACCTTC. Translating it yields CASSSRQGGGYTF. V is TRBV7-2 and J is TRBJ1-2; TRBD1 matches 7 bases. Unmatched junction bases numbered 7, after V lost 4 bases and J lost 8 bases. The CDR3 is made up of 13 amino acids. Germline V gene sequence: CDR1 SGHTA, CDR2 FQGNSA.

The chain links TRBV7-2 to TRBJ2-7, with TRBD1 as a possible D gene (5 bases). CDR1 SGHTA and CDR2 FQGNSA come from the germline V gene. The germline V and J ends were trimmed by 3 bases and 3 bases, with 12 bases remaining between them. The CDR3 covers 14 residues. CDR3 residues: CASSFPGKHYEQYF. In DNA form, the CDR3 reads TGTGCCAGCAGCTTCCCAGGGAAACACTACGAGCAGTACTTC.

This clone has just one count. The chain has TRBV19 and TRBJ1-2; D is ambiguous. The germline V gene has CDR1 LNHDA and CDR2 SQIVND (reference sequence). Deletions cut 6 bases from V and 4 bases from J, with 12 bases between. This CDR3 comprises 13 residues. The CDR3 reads CASSMGSPYGYTF. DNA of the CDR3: TGTGCCAGTAGCATGGGCAGCCCCTATGGCTACACCTTC.

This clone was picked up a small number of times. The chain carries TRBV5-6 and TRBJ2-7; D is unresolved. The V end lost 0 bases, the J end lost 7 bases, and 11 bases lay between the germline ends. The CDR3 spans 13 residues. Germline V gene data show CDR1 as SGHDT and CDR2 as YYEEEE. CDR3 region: CASSLAPGLEQYF. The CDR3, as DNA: TGTGCCAGCAGCTTGGCCCCCGGGCTGGAGCAGTACTTC.

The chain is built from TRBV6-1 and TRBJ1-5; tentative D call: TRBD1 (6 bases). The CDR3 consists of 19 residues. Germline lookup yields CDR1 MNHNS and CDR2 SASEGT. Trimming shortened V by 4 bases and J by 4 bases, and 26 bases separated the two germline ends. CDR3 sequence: CASSAPAGGGRGHNQPQHF. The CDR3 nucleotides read TGTGCCAGCAGTGCCCCGGCTGGGGGCGGGCGGGGGCATAATCAGCCCCAGCATTTT.

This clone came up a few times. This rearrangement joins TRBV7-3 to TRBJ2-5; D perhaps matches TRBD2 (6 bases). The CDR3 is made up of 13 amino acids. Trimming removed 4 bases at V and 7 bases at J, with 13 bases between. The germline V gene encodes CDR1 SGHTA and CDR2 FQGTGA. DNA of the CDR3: TGTGCCAGCAGCTCCGGGAGAAAGGGGACCCAGTACTTC. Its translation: CASSSGRKGTQYF. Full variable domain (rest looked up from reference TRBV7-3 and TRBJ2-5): GAGVSQTPSNKVTEKGKYVELRCDPISGHTALYWYRQSLGQGPEFLIYFQGTGAADDSGLPNDRFFAVRPEGSVSTLKIQRTERGDSAVYLCASSSGRKGTQYFGPGTRLLVL.

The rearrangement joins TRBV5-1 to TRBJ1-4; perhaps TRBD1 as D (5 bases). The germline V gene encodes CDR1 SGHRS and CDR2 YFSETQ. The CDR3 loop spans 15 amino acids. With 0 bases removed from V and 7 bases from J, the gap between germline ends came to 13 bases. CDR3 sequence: CASSLVGAGVEKLFF. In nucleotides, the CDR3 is TGCGCCAGCAGCTTGGTCGGGGCGGGGGTTGAAAAACTGTTTTTT.

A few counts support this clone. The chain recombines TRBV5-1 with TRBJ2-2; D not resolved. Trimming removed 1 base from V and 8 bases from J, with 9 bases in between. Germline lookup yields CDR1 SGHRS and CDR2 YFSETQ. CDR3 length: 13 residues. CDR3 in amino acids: CASSLRRSGELFF. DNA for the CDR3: TGCGCCAGCAGCTTGAGGCGTTCTGGGGAGCTGTTTTTT.

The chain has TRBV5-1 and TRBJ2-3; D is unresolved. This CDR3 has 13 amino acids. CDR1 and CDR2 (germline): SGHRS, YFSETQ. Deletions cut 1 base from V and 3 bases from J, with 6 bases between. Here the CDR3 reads CASSLQATDTQYF. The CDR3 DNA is TGCGCCAGCAGCTTGCAAGCAACAGATACGCAGTATTTT.